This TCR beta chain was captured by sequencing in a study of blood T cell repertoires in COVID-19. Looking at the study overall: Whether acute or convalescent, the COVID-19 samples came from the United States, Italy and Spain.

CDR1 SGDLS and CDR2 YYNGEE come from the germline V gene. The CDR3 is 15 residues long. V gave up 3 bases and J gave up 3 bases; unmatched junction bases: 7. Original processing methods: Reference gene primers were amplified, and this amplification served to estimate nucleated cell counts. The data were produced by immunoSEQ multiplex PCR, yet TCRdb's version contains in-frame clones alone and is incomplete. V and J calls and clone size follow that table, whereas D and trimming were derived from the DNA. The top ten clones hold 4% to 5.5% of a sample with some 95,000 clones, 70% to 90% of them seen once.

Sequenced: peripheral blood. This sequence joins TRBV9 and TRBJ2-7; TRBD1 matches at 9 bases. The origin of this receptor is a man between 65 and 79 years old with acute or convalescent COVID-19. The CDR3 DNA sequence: TGTGCCAGCAGCGCTACCGGGACAGGGAACTACGAGCAGTACTTC. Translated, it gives CASSATGTGNYEQYF. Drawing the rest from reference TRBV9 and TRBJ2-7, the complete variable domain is DSGVTQTPKHLITATGQRVTLRCSPRSGDLSVYWYQQSLDQGLQFLIQYYNGEERAKGNILERFSAQQFPDLHSELNLSSLELGDSALYFCASSATGTGNYEQYFGPGTRLTVT.